These 30 T cell receptor beta chains were sequenced from one sample in a study of naive and memory T cell subsets. An equimolar mix of two oligonucleotides served as the beta constant-region primer for TRBC1 and TRBC2. In TCRdb, the UMI-ligation and nested PCR reads were re-called with MiXCR into one record per CDR3 protein. The sample lists some 87,000 distinct CDR3 sequences, 6% to 7.5% occurring once. Sequencing input: central memory CD4+ T cells from blood. These TCRs come from a human donor in good health.

The sample holds many counts of this clonotype. This chain joins TRBV18 and TRBJ1-5, with D uncertain. Germline V gene data show CDR1 as KGHSH and CDR2 as LQKENI. This CDR3 has 13 amino acids. V was cut by 3 bases and J by 6 bases, with 9 bases left in between. The CDR3 bases are TGTGCCAGCTCACCGGAGGCGATTCAGCCCCAGCATTTT. Protein product: CASSPEAIQPQHF.

This clonotype was seen at least ten times. The rearrangement links TRBV18 to TRBJ2-1, with 7 bases that match TRBD2. V was pared by 2 bases and J by 8 bases, with 12 bases of the junction left unmatched. This CDR3 contains 16 residues. CDR1 KGHSH and CDR2 LQKENI come from the germline V gene. This CDR3 is CASSPEGRLAFDEQFF. The CDR3 DNA is TGTGCCAGCTCACCAGAGGGCCGACTAGCATTCGATGAGCAGTTCTTC.

The chain couples TRBV12-3 or TRBV12-4 to TRBJ2-5; no definite D call. This CDR3 comprises 13 residues. Between the trimmed V and J ends, which lost 2 bases and 4 bases, there was a span of 8 bases. CDR3 in amino acids: CASSLRWGETQYF. The CDR3 region has the DNA TGTGCCAGCAGTTTACGGTGGGGAGAGACCCAGTACTTC.

Judged by abundance, this clonotype is medium-sized (0.01 to 0.1%). This chain links TRBV20-1 with TRBJ1-5; D perhaps matches TRBD1 (5 bases). The germline V gene encodes CDR1 DFQATT and CDR2 SNEGSKA (reference sequence). This CDR3 comprises 13 residues. The V end was cut by 4 bases, the J end by 2 bases, with 9 bases between. CDR3 DNA: TGCAGTGCTAACAAAGGGGGCAATCAGCCCCAGCATTTT. Amino acids: CSANKGGNQPQHF.

There are many counts of this clonotype. The genes are TRBV6-6 and TRBJ1-5, with 7 bases fitting TRBD1. The germline V gene has CDR1 MNHNY and CDR2 SVGAGI (reference sequence). V trimming: 7 bases; J trimming: 0 bases; junction bases outside the gene matches: 9. This CDR3 is 16 amino acids long. The CDR3 DNA follows: TGTGCCAGCAAAGGGGGCGGGGGGGCTAGCAATCAGCCCCAGCATTTT. The encoded protein is CASKGGGGASNQPQHF.

This clonotype was found a few times. The chain uses TRBV7-3 and TRBJ2-2; TRBD2 matches 7 bases. This CDR3 is built from 15 residues. After removal of 5 bases from V and 6 bases from J, the junction contained 9 bases not matched to a gene. CDR1 is SGHTA and CDR2 is FQGTGA in the germline V gene. The CDR3 nucleotides are TGTGCCAGCAGCGACCGAGGACTAGTCTCCGGGGAGCTGTTTTTT. The encoded protein is CASSDRGLVSGELFF. The complete variable domain, with remaining parts taken from reference TRBV7-3 and TRBJ2-2, reads GAGVSQTPSNKVTEKGKYVELRCDPISGHTALYWYRQSLGQGPEFLIYFQGTGAADDSGLPNDRFFAVRPEGSVSTLKIQRTERGDSAVYLCASSDRGLVSGELFFGEGSRLTVL.

In its sample, this clonotype was seen many times. The chain combines TRBV7-2 with TRBJ2-7; 9 nucleotides align to TRBD2. V trimming: 2 bases; J trimming: 1 base; junction bases outside the gene matches: 6. The CDR3 is made up of 16 amino acids. From germline, CDR1 is SGHTA and CDR2 FQGNSA. CDR3 protein: CASSLRGGGASYEQYF. CDR3 DNA: TGTGCCAGCAGCTTACGCGGCGGGGGGGCTTCCTACGAGCAGTACTTC.

This clonotype was recorded many times. The chain carries TRBV12-3 or TRBV12-4 and TRBJ2-3, with D possibly matching TRBD2 (5 bases). The CDR3 runs to 15 residues. V was cut by 6 bases and J by 4 bases, with 17 bases left in between. DNA of the CDR3: TGTGCCAGCAGGCTATCGGGGTCCCAGTCAGATACGCAGTATTTT. Translation: CASRLSGSQSDTQYF.

Ten or more counts support this clonotype. The chain carries TRBV7-6 and TRBJ2-5; TRBD2 matches at 14 bases. Germline CDR1 and CDR2: SGHVS and FNYEAQ. V shed 5 bases and J 4 bases; nucleotides not matched to a gene: 12. The length of the CDR3 is 18 residues. CDR3: CASSPRPGGLAGGETQYF. CDR3 nucleotide sequence: TGTGCCAGCAGCCCCCGACCCGGAGGACTAGCGGGAGGAGAGACCCAGTACTTC.

The chain combines TRBV13 with TRBJ2-7; D is possibly TRBD1 or TRBD2 (5 bases each). Germline V CDR1 and CDR2: PRHDT, FYEKMQ (reference sequence). The CDR3 is 15 amino acids. V was cut by 5 bases and J by 2 bases, with 16 bases left in between. CDR3 region: CASSPPRGATYEQYF. The CDR3 DNA reads as TGTGCCAGCAGCCCCCCCCGAGGGGCAACCTACGAGCAGTACTTC.

With respect to this clonotype: Given a much more abundant clone one base away, this may be a read error. This chain uses TRBV13 with TRBJ2-7; no clear D. V was pared by 1 base and J by 1 base, with 8 bases between. The length of the CDR3 is 14 residues. The germline gives CDR1 PRHDT, CDR2 FYEKMQ (reference sequence). CDR3: CASSLVSPSYEQYF. Written as DNA, the CDR3 is TGTGCCAGCAGCTTAGTCTCCCCTTCCTACGAGCAGTACTTC. The full variable domain, completed using reference TRBV13 and TRBJ2-7, is AAGVIQSPRHLIKEKRETATLKCYPIPRHDTVYWYQQGPGQDPQFLISFYEKMQSDKGSIPDRFSAQQFSDYHSELNMSSLELGDSALYFCASSLVSPSYEQYFGPGTRLTVT.

This clonotype was seen a few times. V gene TRBV2 combines with J gene TRBJ2-3; D is perhaps TRBD1 or TRBD2 (5 bases each). CDR3 length equals 12 residues. Germline V gene data show CDR1 as SNHLY and CDR2 as FYNNEI. Trimming removed 8 bases at V and 4 bases at J, with 10 bases between. CDR3 residues: CASVGTPDTQYF. The DNA of the CDR3 is TGTGCCAGCGTGGGGACCCCAGATACGCAGTATTTT.

The chain uses TRBV19 and TRBJ2-6, with D perhaps TRBD1 (6 bases). Germline loops: CDR1 LNHDA, CDR2 SQIVND (reference sequence). Between the trimmed V and J ends, which lost 0 bases and 0 bases, there was a span of 9 bases. CDR3 length equals 17 residues. CDR3 nucleotide sequence: TGTGCCAGTAGTATAGAGGGGGACAACTCTGGGGCCAACGTCCTGACTTTC. This translates into CASSIEGDNSGANVLTF.

There are many counts of this clonotype. V gene TRBV29-1 combines with J gene TRBJ1-1; possibly TRBD1 for D (5 bases). Germline CDR1 SQVTM, CDR2 ANQGSEA. Trimming took off 4 bases at V and 2 bases at J, with 14 bases between the two ends. This CDR3 comprises 14 residues. The CDR3 DNA sequence: TGCAGCGTTGGGCGGGGCGGGCACAACACTGAAGCTTTCTTT. It yields the protein CSVGRGGHNTEAFF.

The genes are TRBV7-3 and TRBJ1-1, with 7 bases that match TRBD1. Germline V gene lookup returns CDR1 SGHTA and CDR2 FQGTGA. This CDR3 contains 16 residues. With V trimmed by 4 bases and J by 1 base, 9 bases remained unmatched. CDR3 bases: TGTGCCAGCAGCTCGAAGTCCCGGGACAGGAACACTGAAGCTTTCTTT. Protein sequence: CASSSKSRDRNTEAFF.

This clonotype was found a few times. The CDR3: CASGVGTKGDTGELFF. The CDR3 bases are TGTGCTAGTGGTGTCGGGACTAAGGGCGACACCGGGGAGCTGTTTTTT. The genes are TRBV12-5 and TRBJ2-2; 7 bases are a match to TRBD2. This CDR3 region has 16 residues. V shed 5 bases and J 3 bases; nucleotides not matched to a gene: 9. Germline assignment: CDR1 LGHNT and CDR2 FRNRAP.

With regard to this clonotype: One junction end disagrees with the germline gene, perhaps due to a read error. This sequence joins TRBV20-1 and TRBJ1-4; unclear D gene. CDR1 and CDR2 from the germline V gene are DFQATT and SNEGSKA (reference sequence). The CDR3 is made up of 14 amino acids. The CDR3 reads CSAIRTPGAERLFF. Written as DNA, the CDR3 is TGCAGTGCTATCAGAACTCCCGGAGCTGAAAGACTGTTTTTT.

The chain employs TRBV14 and TRBJ2-5, with unresolved D. Germline V gene lookup returns CDR1 SGHDN and CDR2 FVKESK. V was cut by 4 bases and J by 2 bases, with 8 bases left in between. The CDR3 length is 13 residues. CDR3 amino acids: CASSRDLQETQYF. The CDR3 DNA is TGTGCCAGCAGCCGAGACTTACAAGAGACCCAGTACTTC.

This clonotype was detected many times. The CDR3 nucleotides read TGTGCCAGCAGCTTTACGACTGGTCCAGAGACCCAGTACTTC. Translated, it gives CASSFTTGPETQYF. This rearrangement joins TRBV7-9 to TRBJ2-5; the D is unclear. Germline V gene data show CDR1 as SEHNR and CDR2 as FQNEAQ (reference sequence). V dropped 3 bases and J dropped 4 bases, with 12 bases sitting between them. The CDR3 consists of 14 residues.

This clonotype was recorded many times. The V gene is TRBV5-5, the J gene TRBJ1-2; no firm D call. V was pared by 0 bases and J by 2 bases, with 5 bases between. The CDR3 sequence is 13 residues long. In germline, CDR1 is SGHKS, CDR2 YYEKEE (reference sequence). The CDR3 spells CASSLAENYGYTF. Written as DNA, the CDR3 is TGTGCCAGCAGCTTGGCTGAGAACTATGGCTACACCTTC. Full variable domain (missing parts from reference TRBV5-5 and TRBJ1-2): DAGVTQSPTHLIKTRGQQVTLRCSPISGHKSVSWYQQVLGQGPQFIFQYYEKEERGRGNFPDRFSARQFPNYSSELNVNALLLGDSALYLCASSLAENYGYTFGSGTRLTVV.

This clonotype occurred many times. The rearrangement uses TRBV3-1 and TRBJ1-6; D gene unclear. This CDR3 region has 14 residues. V was shortened by 1 base and J by 3 bases, with 4 bases between the two germline ends. The germline V gene encodes CDR1 LGHDT and CDR2 YNNKEL (reference sequence). The CDR3 reads CASSQGVYNSPLHF. CDR3 DNA sequence: TGTGCCAGCAGCCAAGGGGTCTATAATTCACCCCTCCACTTT.

V is TRBV20-1 and J is TRBJ2-1; D gene uncertain. The CDR3 is 12 residues long. Germline V gene data show CDR1 as DFQATT and CDR2 as SNEGSKA (reference sequence). V dropped 6 bases and J dropped 7 bases, with 13 bases sitting between them. Here the CDR3 reads CSAPVASNEQFF. The CDR3 DNA reads TGCAGTGCCCCCGTAGCCTCGAATGAGCAGTTCTTC.

This clonotype was found many times. V usage is TRBV4-2 and J usage is TRBJ2-3; 11 nucleotides match TRBD2. The CDR3 totals 18 residues. The germline CDR1 and CDR2 sequences are LGHNA and YNFKEQ. Trimming took 0 bases from V and 0 from J; bases not matched to a gene: 5. The CDR3 DNA sequence: TGTGCCAGCAGCCAAGATTCTAGCGGGGGGTCTAGCACAGATACGCAGTATTTT. Its translation is CASSQDSSGGSSTDTQYF.

The chain carries TRBV29-1 and TRBJ2-7, with D tentatively TRBD1 (5 bases). In germline, CDR1 is SQVTM, CDR2 ANQGSEA. V was trimmed by 4 bases and J by 4 bases, leaving 17 bases between them. The CDR3 sequence is 14 residues long. CDR3 loop: CSVVVRQGFYEQYF. The CDR3 nucleotides are TGCAGCGTTGTGGTCCGGCAGGGTTTTTACGAGCAGTACTTC.

This clonotype was observed many times. The chain joins TRBV7-9 to TRBJ1-5; the D is unclear. Looked up from germline, CDR1 is SEHNR and CDR2 is FQNEAQ (reference sequence). The ends were cut back, 1 base at V and 8 bases at J, with 9 bases in the middle. CDR3 length equals 13 residues. CDR3 in amino acids: CASSLDSGKPQHF. Written as DNA, the CDR3 is TGTGCCAGCAGCTTAGATAGCGGCAAGCCCCAGCATTTT.

This clonotype was observed many times. The chain recombines TRBV9 with TRBJ2-5; 8 positions agree with TRBD1. Germline V lookup: CDR1 SGDLS, CDR2 YYNGEE. The CDR3 totals 15 residues. Germline trimming cut 5 bases from V and 5 bases from J; bases unmatched to any gene: 11. CDR3 sequence reads: CASRAGAGGDETQYF. Written as DNA, the CDR3 is TGTGCCAGCAGGGCCGGGGCAGGGGGCGATGAGACCCAGTACTTC.

This clonotype occurred many times. The chain has TRBV13 and TRBJ1-1, with TRBD1 as a possible D gene (5 bases). This CDR3 region has 15 residues. CDR1 is PRHDT and CDR2 is FYEKMQ in the germline V gene (reference sequence). V lost 5 bases to trimming and J lost 1 base, with 14 bases between them. DNA for the CDR3: TGTGCCAGCAGCCTCCAGGGCCGGACGAACACTGAAGCTTTCTTT. It translates to CASSLQGRTNTEAFF.

The chain joins TRBV2 to TRBJ1-4; D not certain. Germline assignment: CDR1 SNHLY and CDR2 FYNNEI. This CDR3 is built from 13 residues. The germline V and J ends were trimmed by 11 bases and 3 bases, with 13 bases remaining between them. CDR3: CAGCWAANEKLFF. In DNA, the CDR3 is TGTGCCGGATGCTGGGCGGCTAATGAAAAACTGTTTTTT.

A few counts support this clonotype. The chain recombines TRBV7-2 with TRBJ1-3; 7 bases are a match to TRBD1. V lost 0 bases, J lost 4 bases, and 12 bases stayed unmatched. The CDR3 has 18 residues. Germline V CDR1 and CDR2: SGHTA, FQGNSA. Here the CDR3 reads CASSLAPQGGGIGNTIYF. The CDR3 DNA follows: TGTGCCAGCAGCTTAGCCCCCCAGGGAGGGGGCATCGGAAACACCATATATTTT.

As to this clonotype: A single base separates this from a much larger clone, so it may be a read error. This chain connects TRBV27 to TRBJ1-1; D is possibly TRBD1 (5 bases). Germline CDR1 is MNHEY and CDR2 is SMNVEV (reference sequence). The CDR3 runs to 16 residues. CDR3 in DNA: TGTACCAGCAGATCGGGGGAGGGTCTGAGGAACACTGAAGCTTTCTTT. This translates into CTSRSGEGLRNTEAFF.